The rows below give T cell receptor beta chains drawn from one sample of a study of T cell responses to AZD1222 COVID-19 vaccine. Method: immunoSEQ multiplex PCR; TCRdb's copy keeps in-frame clones and lacks some. The table includes some 150,000 clones, 75% to 95% detected once. Material: peripheral blood, obtained on day 0 of MenACWY control vaccination. All receptors come from an adult in good health. The CDR3 runs from the conserved cysteine through the conserved F or W. Fields, in order: V gene, J gene, CDR3 protein.

V gene: TRBV6-6; J gene: TRBJ1-1; CDR3 protein: CASSYGQNTEAFF
V gene: TRBV5-1; J gene: TRBJ2-7; CDR3 protein: CASSFAGTEREQYF
V gene: TRBV5-6; J gene: TRBJ2-7; CDR3 protein: CASSLTGVEQYF
V gene: TRBV5-1; J gene: TRBJ2-2; CDR3 protein: CASSLTGSTGELFF
V gene: TRBV9; J gene: TRBJ2-3; CDR3 protein: CASSLGGTDTQYF
V gene: TRBV6-5; J gene: TRBJ1-2; CDR3 protein: CASSYSVGGLAGYTF
V gene: TRBV4-1; J gene: TRBJ2-7; CDR3 protein: CASSQGKGLAVYEQYF
V gene: TRBV7-2; J gene: TRBJ2-7; CDR3 protein: CASSSPGFSYEQYF
V gene: TRBV19; J gene: TRBJ2-1; CDR3 protein: CASSGYQSSYNEQFF
V gene: TRBV7-9; J gene: TRBJ1-5; CDR3 protein: CASSLPDRDGPQHF
V gene: TRBV7-6; J gene: TRBJ2-7; CDR3 protein: CASSNDRGSSYEQYF
V gene: TRBV27; J gene: TRBJ1-5; CDR3 protein: CASSPRTVDQPQHF
V gene: TRBV18; J gene: TRBJ2-3; CDR3 protein: CASSSGVSPDTQYF
V gene: TRBV10-1; J gene: TRBJ2-1; CDR3 protein: CASSESPGGGNEQFF
V gene: TRBV5-1; J gene: TRBJ2-3; CDR3 protein: CASMAGGPGTQYF
V gene: TRBV13; J gene: TRBJ2-2; CDR3 protein: CASSLAIGRESDTGELFF
V gene: TRBV5-1; J gene: TRBJ1-2; CDR3 protein: CASRDTGGALGYTF
V gene: TRBV19; J gene: TRBJ2-3; CDR3 protein: CASRGTGGTDTQYF
V gene: TRBV29-1; J gene: TRBJ1-2; CDR3 protein: CSYRTGNYGYTF
V gene: TRBV6-5; J gene: TRBJ2-6; CDR3 protein: CASGTGGSFANVLTF
V gene: TRBV5-1; J gene: TRBJ2-1; CDR3 protein: CASSSRDFSYNEQFF